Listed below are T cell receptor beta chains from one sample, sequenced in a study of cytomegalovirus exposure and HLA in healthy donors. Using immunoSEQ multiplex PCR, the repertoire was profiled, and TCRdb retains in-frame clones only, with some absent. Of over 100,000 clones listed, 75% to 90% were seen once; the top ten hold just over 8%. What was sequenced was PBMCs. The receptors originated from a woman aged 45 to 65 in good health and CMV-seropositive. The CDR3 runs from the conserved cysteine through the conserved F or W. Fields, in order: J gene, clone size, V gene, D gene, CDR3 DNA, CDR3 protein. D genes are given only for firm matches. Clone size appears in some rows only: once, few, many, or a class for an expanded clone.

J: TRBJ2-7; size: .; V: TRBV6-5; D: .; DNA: TGTGCCAGCTTTAACTGGCGGCCATACGAGCAGTACTTC; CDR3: CASFNWRPYEQYF
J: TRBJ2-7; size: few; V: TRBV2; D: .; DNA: TGTGCCAGCAGTGAACGGAGCAGGGGTGGAGAGCAGTACTTC; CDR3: CASSERSRGGEQYF
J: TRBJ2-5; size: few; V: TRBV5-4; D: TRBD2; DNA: TGTGCCAGCAGCTTTGGGGGGGTAGAGACCCAGTACTTC; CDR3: CASSFGGVETQYF
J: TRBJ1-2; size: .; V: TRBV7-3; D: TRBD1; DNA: TGTGCCAGCAGCTTGACAGGGGACTATGGCTACACCTTC; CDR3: CASSLTGDYGYTF
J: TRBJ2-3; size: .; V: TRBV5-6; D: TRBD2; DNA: TGTGCCAGCAGTACTAGCGGGGGGTACACAGATACGCAGTATTTT; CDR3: CASSTSGGYTDTQYF
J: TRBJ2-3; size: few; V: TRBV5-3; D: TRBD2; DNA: TGTGCCAGAAGCTTCAGAAAGGTAGCGGGAGGGCCTGACCCAGATACGCAGTATTTT; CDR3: CARSFRKVAGGPDPDTQYF
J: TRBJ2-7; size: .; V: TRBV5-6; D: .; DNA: TGTGCCAGCAGCTTTCACAACGAGCAGTACTTC; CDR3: CASSFHNEQYF
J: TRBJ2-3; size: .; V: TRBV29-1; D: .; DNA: TGCAGCGTTTCCCGTACAGATACGCAGTATTTT; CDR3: CSVSRTDTQYF
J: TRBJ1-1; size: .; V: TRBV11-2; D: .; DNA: TGTGCCAGCAGCGACTTGACAGGATACACTGAAGCTTTCTTT; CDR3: CASSDLTGYTEAFF
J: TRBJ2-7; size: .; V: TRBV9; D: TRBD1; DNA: TGTGCCAGCAGCGCCCGGACAGGCTCCTACGAGCAGTACTTC; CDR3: CASSARTGSYEQYF
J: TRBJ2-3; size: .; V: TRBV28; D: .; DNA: TGTGCCAGCTTTTTAGGTGGGAGGCGGCCAGATACGCAGTATTTT; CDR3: CASFLGGRRPDTQYF
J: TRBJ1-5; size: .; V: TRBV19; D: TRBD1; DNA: TGTGCCAGTCGGGACAGAAACTCCCCAGACGGGGATCAGCCCCAGCATTTT; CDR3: CASRDRNSPDGDQPQHF
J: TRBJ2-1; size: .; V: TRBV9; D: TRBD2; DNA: TGTGCCAGCAGCGTAGTCGGGGGGGCGGCTTTAAACTACAATGAGCAGTTCTTC; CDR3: CASSVVGGAALNYNEQFF
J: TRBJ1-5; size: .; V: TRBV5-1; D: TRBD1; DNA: TGCGCCAGCAGCTTGGATGGACTGGACAGGGGTGATCAGCCCCAGCATTTT; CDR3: CASSLDGLDRGDQPQHF